This passage covers 29 T cell receptor beta chains from one sample sequenced in a study of shared clonotypes between healthy human individuals. TCRdb's table, derived via immunoSEQ multiplex PCR, lists solely in-frame clones and lacks some. The data contain around 340,000 clones, 73% of them singletons. Sequencing input: memory CD4+ T cells sorted from blood. Subset defined: CD45RA-negative fraction. The receptors were gathered from a man aged 25-40 years in good health.

This clone has more than one count but fewer than ten. This same CDR3 is encoded by further DNA sequences in the sample. The chain recombines TRBV5-1 with TRBJ1-1; 8 nucleotides line up with TRBD1. The V gene end was trimmed by 2 bases and the J gene end by 4 bases; junction bases not matched to a gene: 1. This CDR3 spans 13 amino acids. Germline CDR1 is SGHRS and CDR2 is YFSETQ. CDR3 residues: CASSFGQGTEAFF. The CDR3, as DNA: TGCGCCAGCAGCTTCGGACAGGGCACTGAAGCTTTCTTT.

This chain links TRBV7-9 with TRBJ2-7, with 13 bases that match TRBD2. V was pared by 5 bases and J by 4 bases, with 5 bases of the junction left unmatched. CDR1 is SEHNR and CDR2 is FQNEAQ in the germline V gene (reference sequence). There are 15 residues in the CDR3. The CDR3 DNA is TGTGCCAGCAGCCCGGGACTAGCGGGGTATTACGAGCAGTACTTC. It is translated as CASSPGLAGYYEQYF.

There are many counts of this clone. The chain is built from TRBV10-1 and TRBJ2-1, with 8 bases aligning to TRBD2. J was trimmed by 2 bases and V by 0 bases; bases with no gene match: 3. The CDR3 runs 16 residues. Germline CDR1 is WNHNN and CDR2 is SYGVQD (reference sequence). CDR3 nucleotide sequence: TGCGCCAGCAGTGAGTCGCGGGGGGTGGCCTACAATGAGCAGTTCTTC. This gives the protein CASSESRGVAYNEQFF.

The J gene is TRBJ1-1, the V gene TRBV23-1; no firm D call. TRBV23-1 is assigned to the ORF class and has an uncertain function. Trimming shortened V by 4 bases and J by 1 base, and 10 bases separated the two germline ends. The CDR3 is 14 residues long. The DNA for the CDR3 is TGCGCCAGCAGTCCGCGCCGTCCGAACACTGAAGCTTTCTTT. This sequence encodes CASSPRRPNTEAFF.

This chain links TRBV11-3 with TRBJ2-3; either TRBD1 or TRBD2 may supply D (6 bases each). Trimming took off 5 bases at V and 1 base at J, with 10 bases between the two ends. CDR3 size: 14 residues. Germline CDR1 is SGHNT and CDR2 is YENEEA. This CDR3 reads CASSIRGGTDTQYF. The CDR3 region has the DNA TGTGCCAGCAGCATAAGGGGGGGCACAGATACGCAGTATTTT.

In its sample, this clone was seen many times. The chain is built from TRBV28 and TRBJ2-2; TRBD2 might be the D (5 bases). Looked up from germline, CDR1 is MDHEN and CDR2 is SYDVKM. This CDR3 spans 17 amino acids. Trimming shortened V by 2 bases and J by 0 bases, and 13 bases separated the two germline ends. The CDR3 DNA reads as TGTGCCAGCAGTTTAGTCGGGGTGTCCTCGAACACCGGGGAGCTGTTTTTT. Protein: CASSLVGVSSNTGELFF. The full variable domain, its missing parts supplied by reference TRBV28 and TRBJ2-2, is DVKVTQSSRYLVKRTGEKVFLECVQDMDHENMFWYRQDPGLGLRLIYFSYDVKMKEKGDIPEGYSVSREKKERFSLILESASTNQTSMYLCASSLVGVSSNTGELFFGEGSRLTVL.

The rearrangement uses TRBV5-5 and TRBJ2-7; perhaps TRBD2 as D (6 bases). Germline loops: CDR1 SGHKS, CDR2 YYEKEE (reference sequence). The CDR3 is made up of 14 amino acids. Trimming shortened V by 4 bases and J by 7 bases, and 18 bases separated the two germline ends. The CDR3 reads CASSSALGRSEQYF. CDR3 coding DNA: TGTGCCAGCAGCAGCGCCCTGGGGAGGTCGGAGCAGTACTTC.

Only one count was recorded for this clone. This chain uses TRBV7-2 with TRBJ2-7, with D tentatively TRBD1 or TRBD2 (5 bases each). The V end was cut by 8 bases, the J end by 4 bases, with 12 bases between. Germline values: CDR1 SGHTA, CDR2 FQGNSA. The CDR3 runs to 12 residues. The CDR3: CASGGTTYEQYF. CDR3 DNA: TGTGCCAGCGGTGGGACCACTTACGAGCAGTACTTC.

This chain uses TRBV27 with TRBJ2-1, with 13 bases identical to TRBD2. The CDR3 sequence is 15 residues long. The trim removed 4 bases at V and 9 bases at J, leaving 6 bases unmatched. In germline, CDR1 is MNHEY, CDR2 SMNVEV (reference sequence). The CDR3 DNA follows: TGTGCCAGCAGTTATGGACTAGCGGGAGATATTGAGCAGTTCTTC. It translates to CASSYGLAGDIEQFF.

The chain joins TRBV7-8 to TRBJ1-4; D might be TRBD1 (6 bases). V lost 5 bases, J lost 6 bases, and 19 bases lay in between. The CDR3 consists of 16 residues. Germline lookup yields CDR1 SGHVS and CDR2 FQNEAQ. DNA of the CDR3: TGTGCCAGCAGCACCCTCGGCGGGGGGCTCGATGAAAAACTGTTTTTT. It specifies CASSTLGGGLDEKLFF.

CDR3 DNA: TGTGCCAGCAGCTTGGGTCGGGGACAAGAGACCCAGTACTTC. Its protein product is CASSLGRGQETQYF. The chain carries TRBV5-4 and TRBJ2-5, with D possibly matching TRBD2 (5 bases). The CDR3 runs 14 residues. V lost 0 bases and J 2 bases, leaving 8 bases between the germline ends. CDR1 SGHNT and CDR2 YYREEE come from the germline V gene (reference sequence).

This clone occurred many times. This chain uses TRBV6-5 with TRBJ1-1; D is perhaps TRBD1 (6 bases). Germline lookup yields CDR1 MNHEY and CDR2 SVGAGI. V lost 0 bases and J 5 bases, leaving 7 bases between the germline ends. CDR3 length: 13 amino acids. The CDR3 is CASSYSGGTEAFF. In DNA, the CDR3 is TGTGCCAGCAGTTACTCAGGGGGGACTGAAGCTTTCTTT.

The rearrangement links TRBV11-3 to TRBJ2-1; 9 bases map to TRBD2. Per germline, CDR1 SGHNT and CDR2 YENEEA. The CDR3 spans 17 residues. Trimming took 2 bases from V and 0 from J; bases not matched to a gene: 5. The CDR3 sequence is CASSLLAGGSSYNEQFF. In DNA form, the CDR3 reads TGTGCCAGCAGCTTACTTGCGGGGGGGAGCTCCTACAATGAGCAGTTCTTC.

The table lists this clone with a few counts. The identical CDR3 is also encoded by other nucleotide sequences in the sample. The chain links TRBV5-4 to TRBJ2-3; D might be TRBD1 or TRBD2, each matching 6 bases. Trimming pared 2 bases from V and 0 bases from J, leaving 10 bases between. CDR3 size: 15 residues. Germline loops: CDR1 SGHNT, CDR2 YYREEE (reference sequence). CDR3 nucleotide sequence: TGTGCCAGCAGCTTAGGGGGGTCTAGCACAGATACGCAGTATTTT. Amino acids: CASSLGGSSTDTQYF.

This chain connects TRBV28 to TRBJ2-7; TRBD1 agrees at 9 bases. Germline CDR1 and CDR2: MDHEN and SYDVKM. The CDR3 totals 15 residues. J gave up 3 bases and V 6 bases, and 9 bases lay outside the gene matches. As DNA, the CDR3 is TGTGCCAGCAGGAGTCCGGGACAGGGAAACTACGAGCAGTACTTC. This sequence encodes CASRSPGQGNYEQYF.

This clone was observed a handful of times. The genes are TRBV6-5 and TRBJ2-7; 11 nucleotides align to TRBD1. V lost 4 bases to trimming and J lost 2 bases; unmatched junction nucleotides: 4. The germline CDR1 and CDR2 sequences are MNHEY and SVGAGI. The CDR3 is 15 amino acids. The CDR3 spells CASSSPGQGAYEQYF. CDR3 nucleotide sequence: TGTGCCAGCAGTTCCCCGGGACAGGGGGCCTACGAGCAGTACTTC.

The chain is built from TRBV11-2 and TRBJ2-3, with TRBD2 identical over 7 bases. Germline loops: CDR1 SGHAT, CDR2 FQNNGV. The CDR3 sequence is 15 residues long. Trimming cost V 5 bases and J 8 bases; bases outside gene matches: 13. CDR3 amino acids: CASSPRGESSATQYF. The DNA for the CDR3 is TGTGCCAGCAGCCCTCGGGGGGAGTCCTCGGCTACGCAGTATTTT.

There are many counts of this clone. V and J are TRBV9 and TRBJ1-1; weak D call: TRBD1 (5 bases). V was trimmed by 2 bases and J by 6 bases, leaving 17 bases between them. CDR3 length: 15 amino acids. Germline V gene lookup returns CDR1 SGDLS and CDR2 YYNGEE. The CDR3 loop is CASSVGSKPGPEAFF. For the CDR3, the DNA is TGTGCCAGCAGCGTTGGATCGAAACCGGGACCTGAAGCTTTCTTT. Based on the CDR3 plus reference TRBV9 and TRBJ1-1, the full variable domain is DSGVTQTPKHLITATGQRVTLRCSPRSGDLSVYWYQQSLDQGLQFLIQYYNGEERAKGNILERFSAQQFPDLHSELNLSSLELGDSALYFCASSVGSKPGPEAFFGQGTRLTVV.

In its sample, this clone was seen a few times. This chain uses TRBV5-4 with TRBJ2-1, with a tentative D call TRBD2 (5 bases). The CDR3 totals 15 residues. The germline V and J ends were trimmed by 3 bases and 4 bases, with 14 bases remaining between them. The V gene's germline CDR1 is SGHNT and CDR2 YYREEE (reference sequence). The DNA of the CDR3 is TGTGCCAGCAGCTATAGCGACTCACTGTACAATGAGCAGTTCTTC. Its translation: CASSYSDSLYNEQFF. The variable domain in full, completed from reference TRBV5-4 and TRBJ2-1, reads ETGVTQSPTHLIKTRGQQVTLRCSSQSGHNTVSWYQQALGQGPQFIFQYYREEENGRGNFPPRFSGLQFPNYSSELNVNALELDDSALYLCASSYSDSLYNEQFFGPGTRLTVL.

V and J are TRBV27 and TRBJ2-1; 8 bases align to TRBD1. Looked up from germline, CDR1 is MNHEY and CDR2 is SMNVEV (reference sequence). The J segment lost 4 bases and the V segment lost 8 bases, leaving 10 bases of the junction unmatched. This CDR3 comprises 15 residues. As DNA, the CDR3 is TGTGCCAGCCTATCCCAGGGGGCTTCATACAATGAGCAGTTCTTC. Translation: CASLSQGASYNEQFF.

V gene TRBV5-1 combines with J gene TRBJ2-7, with D hard to call. V was pared by 0 bases and J by 2 bases, with 12 bases between. This CDR3 contains 15 residues. Looked up from germline, CDR1 is SGHRS and CDR2 is YFSETQ. The CDR3 coding sequence is TGCGCCAGCAGCTTGGCCCTGGCGGACCCCTACGAGCAGTACTTC. Amino acids: CASSLALADPYEQYF.

V usage is TRBV2 and J usage is TRBJ2-7; maybe TRBD2 (5 bases). The CDR3 extends over 12 amino acids. Germline-derived CDR1 and CDR2 are SNHLY and FYNNEI. Trimming took 7 bases from V and 4 from J, leaving 11 bases between them. CDR3 loop: CASTGDGYEQYF. The CDR3 region has the DNA TGTGCCAGCACCGGGGATGGGTACGAGCAGTACTTC. The full variable domain, completed using reference TRBV2 and TRBJ2-7, is EPEVTQTPSHQVTQMGQEVILRCVPISNHLYFYWYRQILGQKVEFLVSFYNNEISEKSEIFDDQFSVERPDGSNFTLKIRSTKLEDSAMYFCASTGDGYEQYFGPGTRLTVT.

For the CDR3, the DNA is TGCGCCAGCAGCCAAGATCAGGCGGGAGCATCCGATACGCAGTATTTT. This encodes CASSQDQAGASDTQYF. The V call is TRBV4-3, the J call TRBJ2-3; 7 bases map to TRBD2. Trimming removed 0 bases from V and 6 bases from J; junction bases left unmatched: 9. The CDR3 is 16 residues long. In germline, CDR1 is LGHNA, CDR2 YSLEER.

This chain's CDR3 is CASSWGQGSKIYEQYF. The DNA of the CDR3 is TGTGCCAGCAGTTGGGGACAGGGGAGCAAAATCTACGAGCAGTACTTC. The chain joins TRBV27 to TRBJ2-7, with TRBD1 matching 10 bases. The CDR3 spans 16 residues. The V and J ends lost 4 bases and 3 bases, in that order; junction bases with no gene match: 9. The germline gives CDR1 MNHEY, CDR2 SMNVEV (reference sequence).

This clone was seen many times. The chain carries TRBV6-5 and TRBJ2-1; D call uncertain. V was trimmed by 2 bases and J by 4 bases, leaving 9 bases between them. Germline CDR1 MNHEY, CDR2 SVGAGI. This CDR3 is built from 14 residues. The CDR3 sequence is CASSYDGRYNEQFF. The DNA of the CDR3 is TGTGCCAGCAGTTACGACGGACGGTACAATGAGCAGTTCTTC.

This clone was seen repeatedly, ten times or more. This chain links TRBV10-1 with TRBJ1-1; D is unclear. Germline CDR1 is WNHNN and CDR2 is SYGVQD (reference sequence). Trimming stripped 0 bases from V and 4 bases from J, with 9 bases between. CDR3 length: 14 residues. The CDR3 DNA reads TGCGCCAGCAGTGAGTCAGGGATGGCCACTGAAGCTTTCTTT. Amino acids: CASSESGMATEAFF.

V gene TRBV5-6 combines with J gene TRBJ1-1; D call uncertain. V dropped 5 bases and J dropped 2 bases, with 10 bases sitting between them. Germline V gives CDR1 SGHDT, CDR2 YYEEEE. The CDR3 length is 13 residues. This chain's CDR3 is CASRQSFNTEAFF. CDR3 DNA: TGTGCCAGCAGACAAAGCTTTAACACTGAAGCTTTCTTT.

This clone was picked up many times. The gene calls are TRBV7-9 and TRBJ1-2; D is uncertain. The V end was cut by 5 bases, the J end by 5 bases, with 15 bases between. The CDR3 sequence is 14 residues long. In germline, CDR1 is SEHNR, CDR2 FQNEAQ (reference sequence). In nucleotides, the CDR3 is TGTGCCAGCAGCCGCCCCAACGCGGAATATGGCTACACCTTC. Translating gives CASSRPNAEYGYTF.

This clone was counted at least ten times. CDR3 protein: CASRPLRTGRNEAFF. In DNA, the CDR3 is TGTGCCAGCAGACCTTTACGGACAGGCCGGAACGAAGCTTTCTTT. The chain carries TRBV5-6 and TRBJ1-1, with 7 positions matching TRBD1. V was pared by 5 bases and J by 8 bases, with 15 bases of the junction left unmatched. Germline loops: CDR1 SGHDT, CDR2 YYEEEE. The length of the CDR3 is 15 residues.